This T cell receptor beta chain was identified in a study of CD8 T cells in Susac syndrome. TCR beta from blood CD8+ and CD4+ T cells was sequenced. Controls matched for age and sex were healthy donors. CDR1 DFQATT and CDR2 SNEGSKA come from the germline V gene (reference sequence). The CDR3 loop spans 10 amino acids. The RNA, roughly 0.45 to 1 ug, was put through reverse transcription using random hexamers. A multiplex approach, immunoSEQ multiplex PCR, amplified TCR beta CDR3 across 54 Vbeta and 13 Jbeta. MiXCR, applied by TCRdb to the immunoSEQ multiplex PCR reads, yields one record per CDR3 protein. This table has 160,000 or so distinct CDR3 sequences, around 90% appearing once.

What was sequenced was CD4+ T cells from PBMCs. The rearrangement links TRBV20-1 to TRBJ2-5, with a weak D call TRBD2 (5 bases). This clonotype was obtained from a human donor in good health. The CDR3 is CTVGKETQYF. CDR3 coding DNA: TGCACCGTCGGGAAAGAGACCCAGTACTTC.